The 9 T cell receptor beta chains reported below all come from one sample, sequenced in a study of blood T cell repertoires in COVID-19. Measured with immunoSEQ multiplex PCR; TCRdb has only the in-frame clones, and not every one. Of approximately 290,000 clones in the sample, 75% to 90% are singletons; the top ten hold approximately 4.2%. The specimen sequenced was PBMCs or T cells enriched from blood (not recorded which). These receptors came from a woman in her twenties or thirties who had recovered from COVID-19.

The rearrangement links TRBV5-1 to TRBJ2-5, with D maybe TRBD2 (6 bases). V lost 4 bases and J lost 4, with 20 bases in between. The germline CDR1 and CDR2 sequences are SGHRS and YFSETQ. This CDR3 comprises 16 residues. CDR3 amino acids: CASSGPGGGASETQYF. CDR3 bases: TGCGCCAGCAGCGGTCCCGGAGGAGGGGCCTCAGAGACCCAGTACTTC. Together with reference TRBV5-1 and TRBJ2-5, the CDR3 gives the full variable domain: KAGVTQTPRYLIKTRGQQVTLSCSPISGHRSVSWYQQTPGQGLQFLFEYFSETQRNKGNFPGRFSGRQFSNSRSEMNVSTLELGDSALYLCASSGPGGGASETQYFGPGTRLLVL.

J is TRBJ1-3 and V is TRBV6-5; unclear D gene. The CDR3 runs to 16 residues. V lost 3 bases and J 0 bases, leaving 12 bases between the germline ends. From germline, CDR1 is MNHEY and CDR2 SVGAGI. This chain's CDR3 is CASSYGSDHSGNTIYF. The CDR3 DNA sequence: TGTGCCAGCAGTTATGGTTCAGATCACTCTGGAAACACCATATATTTT.

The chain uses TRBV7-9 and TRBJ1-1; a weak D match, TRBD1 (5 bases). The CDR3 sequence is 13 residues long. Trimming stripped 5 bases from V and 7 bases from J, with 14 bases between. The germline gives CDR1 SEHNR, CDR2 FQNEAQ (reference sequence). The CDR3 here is CASSLGAPGEAFF. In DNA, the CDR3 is TGTGCCAGCAGCCTTGGGGCCCCAGGTGAAGCTTTCTTT.

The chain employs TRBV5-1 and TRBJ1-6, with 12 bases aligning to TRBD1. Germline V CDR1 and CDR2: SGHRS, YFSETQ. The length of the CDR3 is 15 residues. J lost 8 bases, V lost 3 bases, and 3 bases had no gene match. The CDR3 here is CASSWDRGQHSPLHF. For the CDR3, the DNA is TGCGCCAGCAGCTGGGACAGGGGGCAGCATTCACCCCTCCACTTT.

The CDR3 nucleotides are TGTGCCAGCAGTTCATACGGACTTAGGACTAGCCTTGAATTCAAAAACATTCAGTACTTC. This encodes CASSSYGLRTSLEFKNIQYF. The gene calls are TRBV28 and TRBJ2-4; 8 bases map to TRBD2. Germline assignment: CDR1 MDHEN and CDR2 SYDVKM. The CDR3 consists of 20 residues. The J segment lost 3 bases and the V segment lost 4 bases, leaving 20 bases of the junction unmatched. Full variable domain (missing parts from reference TRBV28 and TRBJ2-4): DVKVTQSSRYLVKRTGEKVFLECVQDMDHENMFWYRQDPGLGLRLIYFSYDVKMKEKGDIPEGYSVSREKKERFSLILESASTNQTSMYLCASSSYGLRTSLEFKNIQYFGAGTRLSVL.

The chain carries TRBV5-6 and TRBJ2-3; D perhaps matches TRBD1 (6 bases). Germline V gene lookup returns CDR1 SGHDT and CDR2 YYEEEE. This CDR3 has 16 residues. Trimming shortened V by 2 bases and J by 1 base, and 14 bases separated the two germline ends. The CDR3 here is CASSFPRTAGTDTQYF. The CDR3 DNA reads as TGTGCCAGCAGCTTTCCCCGGACAGCAGGCACAGATACGCAGTATTTT.

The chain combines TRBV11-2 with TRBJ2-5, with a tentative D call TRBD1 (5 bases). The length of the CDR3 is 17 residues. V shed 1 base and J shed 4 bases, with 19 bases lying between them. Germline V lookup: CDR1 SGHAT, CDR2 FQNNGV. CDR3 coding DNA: TGTGCCAGCAGCTTAGTAGGAAGGGGAAGGCTGCGAGAGACCCAGTACTTC. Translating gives CASSLVGRGRLRETQYF. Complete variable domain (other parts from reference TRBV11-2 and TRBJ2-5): EAGVAQSPRYKIIEKRQSVAFWCNPISGHATLYWYQQILGQGPKLLIQFQNNGVVDDSQLPKDRFSAERLKGVDSTLKIQPAKLEDSAVYLCASSLVGRGRLRETQYFGPGTRLLVL.

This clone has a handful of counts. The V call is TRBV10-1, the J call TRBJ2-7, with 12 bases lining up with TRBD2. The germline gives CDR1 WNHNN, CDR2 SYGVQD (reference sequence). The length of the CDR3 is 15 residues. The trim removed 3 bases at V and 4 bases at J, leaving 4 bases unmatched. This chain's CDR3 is CASSDNGLAGYEQYF. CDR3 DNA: TGCGCCAGCAGTGATAACGGACTAGCGGGGTACGAGCAGTACTTC.

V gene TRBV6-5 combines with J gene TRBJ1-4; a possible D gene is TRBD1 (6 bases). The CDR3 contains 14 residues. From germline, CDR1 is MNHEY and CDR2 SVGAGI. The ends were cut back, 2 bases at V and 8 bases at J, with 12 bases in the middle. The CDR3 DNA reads TGTGCCAGCAGTTACCTTAGAAGGGGGGAAAAACTGTTTTTT. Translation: CASSYLRRGEKLFF.